This TCR beta chain originates from a study of blood T cell repertoires in COVID-19. As for the study in general: From the United States, Italy and Spain came samples of acute and convalescent COVID-19. Sources were T cells, B-cell-depleted T cells, or PBMCs; the material itself was cDNA or gDNA.

Original processing methods: Researchers report that nucleated cell counts were estimated from reference gene primer amplification. Profiling relied on immunoSEQ multiplex PCR, and the TCRdb table lists in-frame clones only, not all of them. V and J calls and clone size are given by that table; D and trimming were obtained from the DNA. The repertoire holds about 150,000 clones, around 80% seen once, with around a tenth in the top ten. Material: peripheral blood. The receptor was derived from a woman in her forties or fifties with acute or convalescent COVID-19.

The CDR3 sequence is CASSEFSTVSGNQPQHF. CDR3 bases: TGTGCCAGCAGTGAATTCTCGACAGTATCGGGCAATCAGCCCCAGCATTTT. The rearrangement links TRBV6-1 to TRBJ1-5; possibly TRBD1 for D (5 bases). V lost 2 bases and J 2 bases, leaving 16 bases between the germline ends. The germline V gene has CDR1 MNHNS and CDR2 SASEGT. This CDR3 is 17 amino acids long.